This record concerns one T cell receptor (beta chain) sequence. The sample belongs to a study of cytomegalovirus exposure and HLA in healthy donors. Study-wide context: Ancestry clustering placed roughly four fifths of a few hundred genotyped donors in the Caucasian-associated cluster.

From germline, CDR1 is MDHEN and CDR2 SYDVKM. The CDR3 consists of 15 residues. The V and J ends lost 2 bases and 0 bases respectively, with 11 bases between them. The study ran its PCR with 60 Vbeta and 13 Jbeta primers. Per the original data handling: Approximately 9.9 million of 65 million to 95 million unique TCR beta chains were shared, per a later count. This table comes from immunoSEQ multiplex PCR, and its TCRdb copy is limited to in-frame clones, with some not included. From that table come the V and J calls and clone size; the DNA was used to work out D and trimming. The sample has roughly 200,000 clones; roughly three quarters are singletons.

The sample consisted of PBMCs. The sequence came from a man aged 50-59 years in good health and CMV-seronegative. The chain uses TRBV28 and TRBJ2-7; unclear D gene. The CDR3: CASSLADPSSYEQYF. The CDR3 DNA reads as TGTGCCAGCAGTTTAGCAGATCCTAGCTCCTACGAGCAGTACTTC. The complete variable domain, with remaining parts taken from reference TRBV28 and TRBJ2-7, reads DVKVTQSSRYLVKRTGEKVFLECVQDMDHENMFWYRQDPGLGLRLIYFSYDVKMKEKGDIPEGYSVSREKKERFSLILESASTNQTSMYLCASSLADPSSYEQYFGPGTRLTVT.